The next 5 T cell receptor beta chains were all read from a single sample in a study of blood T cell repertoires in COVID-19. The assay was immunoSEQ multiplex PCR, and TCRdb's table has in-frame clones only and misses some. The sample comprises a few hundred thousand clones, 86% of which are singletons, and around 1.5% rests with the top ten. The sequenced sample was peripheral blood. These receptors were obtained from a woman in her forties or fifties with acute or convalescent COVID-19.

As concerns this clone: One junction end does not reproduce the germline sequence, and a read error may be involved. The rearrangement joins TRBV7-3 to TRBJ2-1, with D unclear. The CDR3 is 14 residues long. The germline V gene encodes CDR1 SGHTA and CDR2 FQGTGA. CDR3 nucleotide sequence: TGTGCCAGCAGCTTAACGGCGGCTACCAATCAGCAGTTCTTC. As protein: CASSLTAATNQQFF.

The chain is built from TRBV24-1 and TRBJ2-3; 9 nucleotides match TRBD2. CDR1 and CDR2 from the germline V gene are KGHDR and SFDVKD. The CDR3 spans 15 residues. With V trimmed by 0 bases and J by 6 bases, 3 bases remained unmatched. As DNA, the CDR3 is TGTGCCACCAGTGATTTGCTGGCGGGAGGGGATACGCAGTATTTT. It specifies CATSDLLAGGDTQYF.

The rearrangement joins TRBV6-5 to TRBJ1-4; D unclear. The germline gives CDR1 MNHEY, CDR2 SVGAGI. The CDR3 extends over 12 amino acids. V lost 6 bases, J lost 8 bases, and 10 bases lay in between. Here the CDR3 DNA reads TGTGCCAGCAGCCCGATCGGGGAAAAACTGTTTTTT. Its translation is CASSPIGEKLFF.

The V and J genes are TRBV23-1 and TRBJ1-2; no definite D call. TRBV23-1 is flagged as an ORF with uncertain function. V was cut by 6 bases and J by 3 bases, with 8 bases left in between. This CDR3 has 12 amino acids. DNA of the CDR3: TGCGCCAGCAGCACAAATCACTATGGCTACACCTTC. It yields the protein CASSTNHYGYTF.

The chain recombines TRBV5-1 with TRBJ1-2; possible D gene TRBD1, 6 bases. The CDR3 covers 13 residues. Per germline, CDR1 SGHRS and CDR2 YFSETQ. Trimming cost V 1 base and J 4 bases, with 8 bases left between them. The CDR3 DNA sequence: TGCGCCAGCAGCTTGTCAGGGGTCTATGGCTACACCTTC. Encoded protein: CASSLSGVYGYTF.